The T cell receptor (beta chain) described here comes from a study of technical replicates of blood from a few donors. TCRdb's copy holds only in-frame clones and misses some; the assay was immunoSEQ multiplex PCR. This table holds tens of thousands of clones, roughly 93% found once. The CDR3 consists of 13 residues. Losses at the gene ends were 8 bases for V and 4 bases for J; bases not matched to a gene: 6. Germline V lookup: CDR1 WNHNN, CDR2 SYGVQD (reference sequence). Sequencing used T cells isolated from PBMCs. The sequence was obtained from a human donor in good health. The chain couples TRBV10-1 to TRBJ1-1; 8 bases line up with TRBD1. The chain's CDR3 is CASSGQVGTEAFF. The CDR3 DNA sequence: TGCGCCAGCTCGGGACAGGTTGGCACTGAAGCTTTCTTT.